This passage covers 21 T cell receptor beta chains from one sample sequenced in a study of human T cells and chemical hapten exposure (dated by TCRdb to about 2021). The time point label corresponds to: patch test 1, 2 weeks after DPC sensitization. In light of the paper, this sample's treatment or condition label describes: therapeutic diphenylcyclopropenone sensitization with weekly scalp DPC. Library prep was done by RACE. The data were produced on a NextSeq 500. Clones were called with MiXCR by TCRdb after fastp trimmed the public reads at Q25, and only in-frame beta chains were retained. Rows merge per CDR3 protein into single entries with the most common DNA and genes. Recorded for this sample are under 150,000 distinct CDR3 sequences; roughly 12% of them occurred a single time. Of the sample, approximately 1.4% is held by the ten largest clones. Sequencing was performed on whole blood, taken in connection with sensitization to the hapten diphenylcyclopropenone (DPC). Source of these receptors: a woman aged 45-60 years with alopecia areata. Some clones in this sample may be carry-over from other donors' samples.

This clonotype was found a few times. The CDR3 loop reads CASSLNPTGENQPQHF. The CDR3 region has the DNA TGTGCCAGCAGTCTTAACCCGACAGGTGAGAATCAGCCCCAGCATTTT. The V gene is TRBV3-1, the J gene TRBJ1-5, with D possibly TRBD1 on 6 matching bases. The CDR3 spans 16 residues. V was shortened by 6 bases and J by 4 bases, with 19 bases between the two germline ends. Germline CDR1 LGHDT, CDR2 YNNKEL (reference sequence).

This clonotype occurred a few times. The chain is built from TRBV5-5 and TRBJ2-7; possibly TRBD1 for D (5 bases). Germline V gives CDR1 SGHKS, CDR2 YYEKEE (reference sequence). The V gene lost 4 bases and the J gene lost 4 bases, with 15 bases spanning the gap. This CDR3 spans 14 amino acids. CDR3 sequence (DNA): TGTGCCAGCAGCCTGACAGTCATGGGGTACGAGCAGTACTTC. Protein sequence: CASSLTVMGYEQYF. The full variable domain, in which reference TRBV5-5 and TRBJ2-7 provide the parts outside the CDR3, is DAGVTQSPTHLIKTRGQQVTLRCSPISGHKSVSWYQQVLGQGPQFIFQYYEKEERGRGNFPDRFSARQFPNYSSELNVNALLLGDSALYLCASSLTVMGYEQYFGPGTRLTVT.

This clonotype has a handful of counts. V is TRBV5-1 and J is TRBJ1-6; TRBD1 matches 9 bases. The CDR3 is 14 residues long. The germline CDR1 and CDR2 sequences are SGHRS and YFSETQ. Trimming at V came to 3 bases and at J to 7 bases, leaving 2 bases not matched to a gene. CDR3 region: CASSSTGGNSPLHF. The CDR3 nucleotides read TGCGCCAGCAGCTCTACAGGGGGCAATTCACCCCTCCACTTT.

Many counts were recorded for this clonotype. CDR3 DNA sequence: TGTGCCAGCAGCTTAGGGTCCCTTCCCCAGCATTTT. It yields the protein CASSLGSLPQHF. The chain is built from TRBV7-9 and TRBJ1-5; D remains unclear. CDR1 is SEHNR, CDR2 FQNEAQ, per germline (reference sequence). The V end was cut by 1 base, the J end by 10 bases, with 8 bases between. The CDR3 has 12 amino acids.

In regard to this clonotype: A much larger clone differs from this one at a single base, so this may be a read error. The gene calls are TRBV11-3 and TRBJ1-4; maybe TRBD1 (5 bases). The CDR3 spans 19 residues. Germline V gene sequence: CDR1 SGHNT, CDR2 YENEEA. In nucleotides, the CDR3 is TGTGCCGGCAGCTTTATTCCACTCGTCGAGGGGTTCGGTAATGAAAAACTGTTTTTT. This translates into CAGSFIPLVEGFGNEKLFF.

This clonotype was observed a handful of times. CDR3 DNA sequence: TGTGCCAGCAGGGCAACAGGGGCGGAAGGTCAGCCCCAGCATTTT. It translates to CASRATGAEGQPQHF. The chain couples TRBV12-3 or TRBV12-4 to TRBJ1-5, with 7 bases matching TRBD1. CDR3 length: 15 amino acids. J gave up 6 bases and V 6 bases, and 11 bases lay outside the gene matches.

V gene TRBV24-1 combines with J gene TRBJ2-3; 8 nucleotides agree with TRBD2. V gave up 12 bases and J gave up 3 bases; unmatched junction bases: 13. The CDR3 sequence is 15 residues long. Germline loops: CDR1 KGHDR, CDR2 SFDVKD. The CDR3 spells CAAQTSVRLTDTQYF. The CDR3, as DNA: TGTGCCGCGCAGACTAGCGTTCGGCTGACAGATACGCAGTATTTT.

This chain links TRBV28 with TRBJ2-1; possibly TRBD1 for D (6 bases). V shed 5 bases and J shed 8 bases, with 10 bases lying between them. The germline V gene encodes CDR1 MDHEN and CDR2 SYDVKM. The CDR3 extends over 12 amino acids. The CDR3 is CASSLQGYEQFF. In nucleotides, the CDR3 is TGTGCCAGCAGTCTACAGGGTTATGAGCAGTTCTTC.

This clonotype was recorded a few times. The rearrangement joins TRBV18 to TRBJ1-1; D not resolved. Trimming cost V 3 bases and J 4 bases, with 12 bases left between them. The length of the CDR3 is 14 residues. Germline CDR1 KGHSH, CDR2 LQKENI. In DNA, the CDR3 is TGTGCCAGCTCACCGAGGTCCGAGGGCACTGAAGCTTTCTTT. Its translation is CASSPRSEGTEAFF.

This clonotype was detected ten times or more. The V gene is TRBV6-2 or TRBV6-3, the J gene TRBJ2-1; TRBD1 aligns across 9 bases. CDR3 size: 13 residues. Trimming at V came to 6 bases and at J to 7 bases, leaving 4 bases not matched to a gene. Germline V gives CDR1 MNHEY, CDR2 SVGEGT. The CDR3 nucleotides are TGTGCCAGCAGCACCGGGACAGGGAATGAGCAGTTCTTC. This gives the protein CASSTGTGNEQFF.

The CDR3 coding sequence is TGTGCCACCACACCAAGGGGGACACTTAACAATGAGCAGTTCTTC. It codes for CATTPRGTLNNEQFF. This chain joins TRBV2 and TRBJ2-1; a weak D match, TRBD1 (6 bases). The CDR3 consists of 15 residues. Germline lookup yields CDR1 SNHLY and CDR2 FYNNEI. The V and J ends lost 10 bases and 5 bases respectively, with 21 bases between them.

There are many counts of this clonotype. CDR3 sequence (DNA): TGTGCCAGCAGACTTGAGACAGGGCGCAATGAGCAGTTCTTC. Translation gives CASRLETGRNEQFF. V usage is TRBV2 and J usage is TRBJ2-1, with 7 positions matching TRBD1. The CDR3 runs 14 residues. The ends lost 6 bases at V and 6 bases at J; junction bases unmatched: 8. Germline CDR1 is SNHLY and CDR2 is FYNNEI. The complete variable domain, with remaining parts taken from reference TRBV2 and TRBJ2-1, reads EPEVTQTPSHQVTQMGQEVILRCVPISNHLYFYWYRQILGQKVEFLVSFYNNEISEKSEIFDDQFSVERPDGSNFTLKIRSTKLEDSAMYFCASRLETGRNEQFFGPGTRLTVL.

This clonotype was counted ten times or more. This rearrangement joins TRBV18 to TRBJ1-1; D perhaps matches TRBD1 (5 bases). Per the germline V gene, CDR1 is KGHSH and CDR2 is LQKENI. This CDR3 comprises 15 residues. Trimming took off 3 bases at V and 0 bases at J, with 11 bases between the two ends. CDR3 in amino acids: CASSPRTSMNTEAFF. The CDR3 DNA follows: TGTGCCAGCTCACCGCGGACAAGCATGAACACTGAAGCTTTCTTT.

The chain links TRBV18 to TRBJ1-2; TRBD1 is a possible D gene (6 bases). The CDR3 is 14 amino acids. Germline-derived CDR1 and CDR2 are KGHSH and LQKENI. Trimming shortened V by 4 bases and J by 4 bases, and 13 bases separated the two germline ends. CDR3 in amino acids: CASSLSARGYGYTF. In DNA form, the CDR3 reads TGTGCCAGCTCACTATCCGCCAGGGGCTATGGCTACACCTTC.

This clonotype was seen repeatedly, ten times or more. The chain is built from TRBV11-2 and TRBJ1-3; D may be TRBD1 (5 bases). Germline V gives CDR1 SGHAT, CDR2 FQNNGV. The CDR3 consists of 14 residues. Trimming removed 5 bases at V and 3 bases at J, with 11 bases between. CDR3 nucleotides: TGTGCCAGCAGCCCACAGGTCTATGGAAACACCATATATTTT. This encodes CASSPQVYGNTIYF. Variable domain in full (rest from reference TRBV11-2 and TRBJ1-3): EAGVAQSPRYKIIEKRQSVAFWCNPISGHATLYWYQQILGQGPKLLIQFQNNGVVDDSQLPKDRFSAERLKGVDSTLKIQPAKLEDSAVYLCASSPQVYGNTIYFGEGSWLTVV.

The chain carries TRBV20-1 and TRBJ2-3; 8 bases line up with TRBD2. After removal of 7 bases from V and 0 bases from J, the junction contained 3 bases not matched to a gene. The germline V gene encodes CDR1 DFQATT and CDR2 SNEGSKA (reference sequence). This CDR3 comprises 13 residues. CDR3: CSVVAGSTDTQYF. The DNA of the CDR3 is TGCAGTGTGGTAGCGGGGAGCACAGATACGCAGTATTTT.

This clonotype was picked up many times. The V call is TRBV12-3 or TRBV12-4, the J call TRBJ1-2; D is undetermined. The CDR3 covers 14 residues. Trimming took off 8 bases at V and 8 bases at J, with 21 bases between the two ends. CDR3 loop: CASSPQSGLGGYTF. CDR3 DNA: TGTGCCAGCTCCCCCCAGTCTGGCCTAGGGGGCTACACCTTC.

This clonotype was detected many times. The chain joins TRBV2 to TRBJ2-1; 8 nucleotides line up with TRBD2. This CDR3 contains 13 residues. The ends lost 11 bases at V and 9 bases at J; junction bases unmatched: 12. CDR1 SNHLY and CDR2 FYNNEI come from the germline V gene. CDR3 in amino acids: CACGKRESGEQFF. CDR3 sequence (DNA): TGTGCCTGTGGCAAGCGGGAGTCCGGTGAGCAGTTCTTC.

In its sample, this clonotype was seen many times. The rearrangement links TRBV7-2 to TRBJ1-1, with no clear D. Germline V gene sequence: CDR1 SGHTA, CDR2 FQGNSA. Trimming left V 1 base short and J 4 bases short, with 7 bases between. CDR3 length: 13 residues. Written as DNA, the CDR3 is TGTGCCAGCAGCTTAGATTGGTTCACTGAAGCTTTCTTT. Encoded protein: CASSLDWFTEAFF. Full variable domain (remainder filled in from reference TRBV7-2 and TRBJ1-1): GAGVSQSPSNKVTEKGKDVELRCDPISGHTALYWYRQSLGQGLEFLIYFQGNSAPDKSGLPSDRFSAERTGGSVSTLTIQRTQQEDSAVYLCASSLDWFTEAFFGQGTRLTVV.

The CDR3 nucleotides read TGTGCCAGCAGTCCGGATCAGCCGATCCTAAATGGCTACACCTTC. Translated: CASSPDQPILNGYTF. The genes are TRBV27 and TRBJ1-2; D gene uncertain. Germline V CDR1 and CDR2: MNHEY, SMNVEV (reference sequence). The CDR3 has 15 residues. Trimming shortened V by 5 bases and J by 6 bases, and 19 bases separated the two germline ends.

There are many counts of this clonotype. This CDR3 reads CASSLVIVPGNQPQHF. CDR3 coding DNA: TGTGCCAGCAGTTTAGTTATAGTGCCTGGCAATCAGCCCCAGCATTTT. This chain joins TRBV28 and TRBJ1-5, with D hard to call. From germline, CDR1 is MDHEN and CDR2 SYDVKM. The CDR3 extends over 16 amino acids. V gave up 2 bases and J gave up 2 bases, with 13 bases separating them.